This TCR beta chain was documented in a study of blood T cell repertoires in COVID-19. Study context: The samples span acute and convalescent COVID-19 from the United States, Italy and Spain. The cDNA or gDNA used as material had been derived from T cells, B-cell-depleted T cells, or PBMCs.

Data came from immunoSEQ multiplex PCR; TCRdb stores just in-frame clones and leaves some out. Of approximately 140,000 clones listed, 70% to 90% are singletons. Germline trimming cut 0 bases from V and 0 bases from J; bases unmatched to any gene: 5. This CDR3 is 17 amino acids long. Germline CDR1 and CDR2: LNHDA and SQIVND (reference sequence). This clonotype originated in an older woman with COVID-19, enrolled during active disease. The chain has TRBV19 and TRBJ2-7, with TRBD2 identical over 10 bases. Material for sequencing was peripheral blood. CDR3 loop: CASSIEGTSATSYEQYF. CDR3 nucleotide sequence: TGTGCCAGTAGTATAGAGGGGACTAGCGCGACCTCCTACGAGCAGTACTTC.